This T cell receptor beta chain was retrieved from a study of blood T cell repertoires in COVID-19. Germline CDR1 is LGHDT and CDR2 is YNNKEL (reference sequence). The CDR3 extends over 16 amino acids. V gave up 7 bases and J gave up 1 base, with 14 bases separating them. As originally analysed: Amplified reference gene primers provided the basis for estimating nucleated cell counts. Sequencing was performed with immunoSEQ multiplex PCR; in TCRdb, only in-frame clones are kept and a portion is missing. V, J and clone size were drawn from that table, and D and trimming were deduced from the DNA. The sample holds a few hundred thousand clones, more than 85% seen once.

The sequence came from a human donor in a cohort sampled during active COVID-19. What was sequenced was peripheral blood. The rearrangement links TRBV3-1 (or the pseudogene TRBV3-2) to TRBJ2-6; possibly TRBD1 for D (6 bases). In nucleotides, the CDR3 is TGTGCCAGCACCCGGACAGTCACATCTGGGGCCAACGTCCTGACTTTC. This codes for CASTRTVTSGANVLTF.